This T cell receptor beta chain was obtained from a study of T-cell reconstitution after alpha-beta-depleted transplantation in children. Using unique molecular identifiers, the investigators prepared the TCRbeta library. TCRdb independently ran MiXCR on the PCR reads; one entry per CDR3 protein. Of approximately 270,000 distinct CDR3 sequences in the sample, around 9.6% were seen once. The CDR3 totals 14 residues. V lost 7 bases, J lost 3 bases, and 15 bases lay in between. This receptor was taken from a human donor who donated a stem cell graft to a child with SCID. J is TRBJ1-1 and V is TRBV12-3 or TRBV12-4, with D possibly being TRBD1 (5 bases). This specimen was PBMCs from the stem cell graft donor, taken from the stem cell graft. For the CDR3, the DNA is TGTGCCAGCACCTCGGCAGGGAGGGACACTGAAGCTTTCTTT. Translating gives CASTSAGRDTEAFF.